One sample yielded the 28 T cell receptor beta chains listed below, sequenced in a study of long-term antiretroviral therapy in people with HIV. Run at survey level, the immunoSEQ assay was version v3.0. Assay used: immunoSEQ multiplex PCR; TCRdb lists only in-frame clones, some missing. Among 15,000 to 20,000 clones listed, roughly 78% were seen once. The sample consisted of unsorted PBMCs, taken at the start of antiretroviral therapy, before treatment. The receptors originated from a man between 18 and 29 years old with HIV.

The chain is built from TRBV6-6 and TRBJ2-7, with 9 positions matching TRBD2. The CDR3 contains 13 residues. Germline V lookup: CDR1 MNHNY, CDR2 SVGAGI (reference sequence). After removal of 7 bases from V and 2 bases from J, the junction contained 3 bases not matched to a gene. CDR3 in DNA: TGTGCCAGCAATCCTAGCGGGACCTACGAGCAGTACTTC. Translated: CASNPSGTYEQYF.

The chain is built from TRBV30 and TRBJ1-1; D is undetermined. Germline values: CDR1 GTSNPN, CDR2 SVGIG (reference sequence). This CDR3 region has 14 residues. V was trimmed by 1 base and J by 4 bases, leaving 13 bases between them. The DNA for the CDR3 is TGTGCCTGGAGTGAGGGTGCGCGTGGCACTGAAGCTTTCTTT. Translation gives CAWSEGARGTEAFF.

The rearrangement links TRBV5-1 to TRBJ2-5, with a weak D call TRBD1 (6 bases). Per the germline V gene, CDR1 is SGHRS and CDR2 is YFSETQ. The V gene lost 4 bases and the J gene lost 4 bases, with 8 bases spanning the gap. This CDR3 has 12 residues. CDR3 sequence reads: CASSPRGETQYF. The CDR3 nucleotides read TGCGCCAGCAGCCCCAGGGGAGAGACCCAGTACTTC.

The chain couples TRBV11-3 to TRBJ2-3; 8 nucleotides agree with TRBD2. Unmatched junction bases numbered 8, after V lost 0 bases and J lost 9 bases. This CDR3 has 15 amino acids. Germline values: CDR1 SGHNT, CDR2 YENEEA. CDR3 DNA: TGTGCCAGCAGCTTAGAAGGTCGGGGGGGAGCGACGCAGTATTTT. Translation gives CASSLEGRGGATQYF.

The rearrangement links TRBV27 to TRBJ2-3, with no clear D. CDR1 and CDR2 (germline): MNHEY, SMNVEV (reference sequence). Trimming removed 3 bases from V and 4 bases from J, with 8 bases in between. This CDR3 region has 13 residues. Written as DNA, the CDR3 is TGTGCCAGCAGTTTCTCCGTTGCAGATACGCAGTATTTT. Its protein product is CASSFSVADTQYF.

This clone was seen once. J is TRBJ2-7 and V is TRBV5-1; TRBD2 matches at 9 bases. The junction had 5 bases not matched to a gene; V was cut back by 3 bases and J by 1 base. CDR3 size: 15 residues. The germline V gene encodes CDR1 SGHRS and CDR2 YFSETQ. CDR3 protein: CASSSTSGVSYEQYF. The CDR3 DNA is TGCGCCAGCAGCTCGACTAGCGGCGTTTCCTACGAGCAGTACTTC.

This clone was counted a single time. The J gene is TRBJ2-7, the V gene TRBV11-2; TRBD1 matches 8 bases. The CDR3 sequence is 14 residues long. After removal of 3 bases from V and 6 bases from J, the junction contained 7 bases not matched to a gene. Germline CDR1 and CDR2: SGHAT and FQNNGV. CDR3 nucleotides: TGTGCCAGCAGCTTCGGGACAGGCTTAAGCGAGCAGTACTTC. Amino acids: CASSFGTGLSEQYF.

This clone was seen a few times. The CDR3 DNA reads as TGTGCCAGTAGTATTATGTCGGTTAACACCGGGGAGCTGTTTTTT. Translating it yields CASSIMSVNTGELFF. The chain recombines TRBV19 with TRBJ2-2; D gene uncertain. Germline lookup yields CDR1 LNHDA and CDR2 SQIVND (reference sequence). This CDR3 region has 15 residues. V lost 3 bases, J lost 2 bases, and 10 bases lay in between.

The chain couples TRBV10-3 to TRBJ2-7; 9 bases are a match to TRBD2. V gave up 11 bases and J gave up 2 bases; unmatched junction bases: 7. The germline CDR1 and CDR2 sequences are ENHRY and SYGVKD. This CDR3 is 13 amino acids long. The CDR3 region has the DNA TGTGCCCTTAGGGCTAGCGGGGCCTACGAGCAGTACTTC. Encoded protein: CALRASGAYEQYF.

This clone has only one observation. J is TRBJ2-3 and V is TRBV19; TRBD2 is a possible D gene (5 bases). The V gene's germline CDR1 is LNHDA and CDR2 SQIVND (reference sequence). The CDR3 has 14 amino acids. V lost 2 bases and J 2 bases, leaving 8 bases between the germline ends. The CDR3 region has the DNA TGTGCCAGTAGTATATTACTAGTCACAGATACGCAGTATTTT. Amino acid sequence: CASSILLVTDTQYF.

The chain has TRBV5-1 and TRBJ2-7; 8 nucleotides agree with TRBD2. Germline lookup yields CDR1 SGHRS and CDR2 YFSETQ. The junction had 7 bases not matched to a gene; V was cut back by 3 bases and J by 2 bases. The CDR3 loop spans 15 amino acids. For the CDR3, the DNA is TGCGCCAGCAGCTCCGGGGGGGCAGGGGCCTACGAGCAGTACTTC. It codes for CASSSGGAGAYEQYF.

The CDR3 is CASSAHTGLGTDTQYF. The CDR3 DNA sequence: TGTGCCAGCAGCGCTCACACAGGGTTAGGCACAGATACGCAGTATTTT. The V gene is TRBV9, the J gene TRBJ2-3, with a possible D match to TRBD1 (6 bases). Germline V lookup: CDR1 SGDLS, CDR2 YYNGEE. Between the trimmed V and J ends, which lost 3 bases and 1 base, there was a span of 15 bases. The CDR3 extends over 16 amino acids. The variable domain in full, with the rest retrieved from reference TRBV9 and TRBJ2-3, is DSGVTQTPKHLITATGQRVTLRCSPRSGDLSVYWYQQSLDQGLQFLIQYYNGEERAKGNILERFSAQQFPDLHSELNLSSLELGDSALYFCASSAHTGLGTDTQYFGPGTRLTVL.

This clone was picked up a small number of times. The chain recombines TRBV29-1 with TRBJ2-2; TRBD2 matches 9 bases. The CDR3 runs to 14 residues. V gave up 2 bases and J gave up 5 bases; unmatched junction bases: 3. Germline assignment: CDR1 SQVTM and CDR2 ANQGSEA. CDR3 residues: CSVELAGMTGELFF. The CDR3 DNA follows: TGCAGCGTTGAACTAGCGGGAATGACCGGGGAGCTGTTTTTT.

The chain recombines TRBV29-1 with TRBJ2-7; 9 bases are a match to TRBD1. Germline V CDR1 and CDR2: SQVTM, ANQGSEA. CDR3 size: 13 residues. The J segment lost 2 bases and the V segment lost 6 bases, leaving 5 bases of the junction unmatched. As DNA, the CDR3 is TGCAGCGTCCCCGGGACAGGGACCTACGAGCAGTACTTC. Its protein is CSVPGTGTYEQYF.

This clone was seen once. This chain's CDR3 is CASANWGGQETQYF. The CDR3 DNA sequence: TGTGCCAGCGCTAATTGGGGGGGTCAAGAGACCCAGTACTTC. V and J are TRBV6-6 and TRBJ2-5; 7 bases line up with TRBD2. The germline V gene has CDR1 MNHNY and CDR2 SVGAGI (reference sequence). This CDR3 has 14 amino acids. The ends lost 8 bases at V and 2 bases at J; junction bases unmatched: 8.

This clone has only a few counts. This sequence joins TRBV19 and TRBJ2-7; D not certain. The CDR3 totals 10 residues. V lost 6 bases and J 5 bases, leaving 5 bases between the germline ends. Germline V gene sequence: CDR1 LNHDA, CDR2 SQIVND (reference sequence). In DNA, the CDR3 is TGTGCCAGTAGCTTGGACGAGCAGTACTTC. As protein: CASSLDEQYF.

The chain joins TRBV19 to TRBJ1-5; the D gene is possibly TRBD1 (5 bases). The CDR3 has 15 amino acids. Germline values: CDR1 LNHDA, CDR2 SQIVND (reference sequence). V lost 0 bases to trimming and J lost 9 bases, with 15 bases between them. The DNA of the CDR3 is TGTGCCAGTAGTATAGATTCAGGGCCTGGGTCGCCCCAGCATTTT. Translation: CASSIDSGPGSPQHF.

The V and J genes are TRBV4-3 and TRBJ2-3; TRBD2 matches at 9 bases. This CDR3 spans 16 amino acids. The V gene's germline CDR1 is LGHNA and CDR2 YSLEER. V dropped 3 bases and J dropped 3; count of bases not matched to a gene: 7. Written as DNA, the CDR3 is TGCGCCAGCAGCCAGGTTAGCGGGAGTGGAACAGATACGCAGTATTTT. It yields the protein CASSQVSGSGTDTQYF.

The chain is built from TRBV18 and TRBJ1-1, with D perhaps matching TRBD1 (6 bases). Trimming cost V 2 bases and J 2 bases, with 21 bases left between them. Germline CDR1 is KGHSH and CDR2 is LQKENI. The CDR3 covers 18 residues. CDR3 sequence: CASSPMGAAGKGNTEAFF. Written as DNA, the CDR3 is TGTGCCAGCTCACCAATGGGGGCGGCAGGGAAAGGAAACACTGAAGCTTTCTTT.

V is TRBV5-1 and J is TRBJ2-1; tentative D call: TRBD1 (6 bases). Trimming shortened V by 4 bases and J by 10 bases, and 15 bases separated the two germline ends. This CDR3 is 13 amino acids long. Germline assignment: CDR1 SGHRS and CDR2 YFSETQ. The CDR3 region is CASSPRGQGEQFF. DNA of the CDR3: TGCGCCAGCAGCCCCCGCGGCCAGGGGGAGCAGTTCTTC. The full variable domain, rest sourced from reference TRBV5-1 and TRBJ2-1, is KAGVTQTPRYLIKTRGQQVTLSCSPISGHRSVSWYQQTPGQGLQFLFEYFSETQRNKGNFPGRFSGRQFSNSRSEMNVSTLELGDSALYLCASSPRGQGEQFFGPGTRLTVL.

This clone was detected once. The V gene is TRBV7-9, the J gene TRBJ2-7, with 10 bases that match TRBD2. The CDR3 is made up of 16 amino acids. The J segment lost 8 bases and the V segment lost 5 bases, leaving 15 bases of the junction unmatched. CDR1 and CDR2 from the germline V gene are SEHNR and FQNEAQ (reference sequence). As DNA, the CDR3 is TGTGCCAGCAGCCCCAACAAAGCGGGAGGGTGGTTTAAGCAGTACTTC. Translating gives CASSPNKAGGWFKQYF.

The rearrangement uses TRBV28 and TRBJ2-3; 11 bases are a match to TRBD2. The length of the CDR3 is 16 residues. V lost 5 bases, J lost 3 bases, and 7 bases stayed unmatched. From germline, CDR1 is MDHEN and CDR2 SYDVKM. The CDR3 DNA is TGTGCCAGCAGTAACCGGACTAGCGGGCTGACAGATACGCAGTATTTT. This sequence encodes CASSNRTSGLTDTQYF.

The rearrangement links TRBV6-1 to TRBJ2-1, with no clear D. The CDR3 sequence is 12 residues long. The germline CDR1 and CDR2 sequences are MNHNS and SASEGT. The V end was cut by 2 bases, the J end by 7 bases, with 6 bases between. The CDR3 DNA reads TGTGCCAGCAGTGAACAGGCTAATGAGCAGTTCTTC. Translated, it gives CASSEQANEQFF.

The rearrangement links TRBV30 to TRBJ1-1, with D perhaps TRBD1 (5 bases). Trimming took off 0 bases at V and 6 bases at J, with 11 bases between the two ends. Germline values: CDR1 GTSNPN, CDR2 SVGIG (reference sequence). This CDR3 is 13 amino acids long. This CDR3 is CAWSVGAWAEAFF. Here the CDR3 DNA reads TGTGCCTGGAGTGTAGGGGCATGGGCTGAAGCTTTCTTT. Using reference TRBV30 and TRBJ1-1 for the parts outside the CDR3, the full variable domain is SQTIHQWPATLVQPVGSPLSLECTVEGTSNPNLYWYRQAAGRGLQLLFYSVGIGQISSEVPQNLSASRPQDRQFILSSKKLLLSDSGFYLCAWSVGAWAEAFFGQGTRLTVV.

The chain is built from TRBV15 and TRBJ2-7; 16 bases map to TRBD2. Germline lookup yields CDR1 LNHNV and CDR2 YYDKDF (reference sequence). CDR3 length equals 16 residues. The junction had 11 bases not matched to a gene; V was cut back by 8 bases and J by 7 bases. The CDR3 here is CATGPGLAGGREEQYF. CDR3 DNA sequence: TGTGCCACCGGACCGGGACTAGCGGGAGGGCGGGAAGAGCAGTACTTC.

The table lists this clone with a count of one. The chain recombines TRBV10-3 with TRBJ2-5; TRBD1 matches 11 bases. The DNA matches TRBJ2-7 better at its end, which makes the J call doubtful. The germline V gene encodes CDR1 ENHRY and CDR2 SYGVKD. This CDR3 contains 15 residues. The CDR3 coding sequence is TGTGCCATCAGTGATTGGGACAGGGGGGCCTACGAGCAGTACTTC. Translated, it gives CAISDWDRGAYEQYF.

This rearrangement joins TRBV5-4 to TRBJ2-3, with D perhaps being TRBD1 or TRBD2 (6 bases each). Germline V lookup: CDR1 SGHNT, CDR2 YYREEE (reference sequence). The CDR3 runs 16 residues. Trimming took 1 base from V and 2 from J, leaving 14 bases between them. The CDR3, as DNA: TGTGCCAGCAGCTTGCCGGGGGCCAGTTCCACAGATACGCAGTATTTT. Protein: CASSLPGASSTDTQYF.

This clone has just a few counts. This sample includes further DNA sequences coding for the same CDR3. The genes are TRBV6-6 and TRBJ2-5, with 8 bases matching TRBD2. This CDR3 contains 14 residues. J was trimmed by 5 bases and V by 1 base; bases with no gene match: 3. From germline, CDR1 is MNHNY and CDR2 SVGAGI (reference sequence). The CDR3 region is CASSYLSSGETQYF. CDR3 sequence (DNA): TGTGCCAGCAGTTACTTGTCTAGCGGGGAGACCCAGTACTTC.